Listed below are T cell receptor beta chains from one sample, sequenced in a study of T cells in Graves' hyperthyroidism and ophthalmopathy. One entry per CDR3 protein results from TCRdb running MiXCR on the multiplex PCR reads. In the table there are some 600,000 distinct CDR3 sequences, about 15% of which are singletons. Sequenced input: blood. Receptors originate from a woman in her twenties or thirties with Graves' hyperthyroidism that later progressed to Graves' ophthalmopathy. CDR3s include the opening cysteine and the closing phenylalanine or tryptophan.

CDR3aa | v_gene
CASSLEVLGRTMNTEAFF | TRBV11-3
CSAPKTSGEQYF | TRBV20-1
CSALGLAGTDTQYF | TRBV29-1
CASSPSGRANTEAFF | TRBV12-3/TRBV12-4
CASSPAGGYNEQFF | TRBV5-1
CASSLHGAPNTGELFF | TRBV9
CASFTGLAGLYGYTF | TRBV19
CASSASRDGELFF | TRBV2
CASSLFPGAEAFF | TRBV27
CAWVRDTGTQYF | TRBV30
CSGQNTEAFF | TRBV29-1
CSAHRGRGETQYF | TRBV29-1
CSARDLGGDSYNEQFF | TRBV20-1
CASSLQQGTEAQFF | TRBV12-3/TRBV12-4
CAISNPATGLDEKLFF | TRBV10-3
CASSNGGHNQPQHF | TRBV28
CASCRGGQLNSPLHF | TRBV28
CASSLRGRSSYNEQFF | TRBV28
CASSGRDRGSGYTF | TRBV7-2
CASGLINEQFF | TRBV12-5
CATSEGDRTDYGYTF | TRBV24-1
CASSVMGQGSYNEQFF | TRBV6-1
CSHGTGEEQYF | TRBV20-1
CASSFLAGERGTDTQYF | TRBV7-3
CSDGTMNTEAFF | TRBV29-1
CASSWEYGYTF | TRBV12-3/TRBV12-4
CASSAGPDWGGELFF | TRBV9
CASSSLQGPGNQPQHF | TRBV28
CASSPPGPLNSPLHF | TRBV7-2
CASSLVQGGINEQFF | TRBV7-9
CASSTSQGVDEQYF | TRBV5-1
CATSDPRQGGTGELFF | TRBV24-1
CASSLRHRDYEQYF | TRBV28
CASDETGAGTDTQYF | TRBV19
CASSFQLTGGHNEQFF | TRBV7-9
CASSGTSGSRGTDTQYF | TRBV5-1
CASSAQGVNSPLHF | TRBV13
CASSMGLTDHSEKLFF | TRBV19
CASSLAGTFSDTQYF | TRBV5-1